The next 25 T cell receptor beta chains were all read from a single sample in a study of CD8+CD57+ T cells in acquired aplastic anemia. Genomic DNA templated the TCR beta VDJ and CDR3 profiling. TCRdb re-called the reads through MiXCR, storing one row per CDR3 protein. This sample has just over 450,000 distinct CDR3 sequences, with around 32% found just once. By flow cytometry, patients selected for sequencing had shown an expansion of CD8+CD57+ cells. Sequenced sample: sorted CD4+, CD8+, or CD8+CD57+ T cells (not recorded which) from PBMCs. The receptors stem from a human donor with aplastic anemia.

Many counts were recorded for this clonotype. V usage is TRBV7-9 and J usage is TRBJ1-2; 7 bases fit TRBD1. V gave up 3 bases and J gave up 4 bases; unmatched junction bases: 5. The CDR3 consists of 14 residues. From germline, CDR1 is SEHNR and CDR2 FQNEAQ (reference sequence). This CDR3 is CASSLTGRGYGYTF. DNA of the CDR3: TGTGCCAGCAGCTTGACAGGGAGAGGCTATGGCTACACCTTC.

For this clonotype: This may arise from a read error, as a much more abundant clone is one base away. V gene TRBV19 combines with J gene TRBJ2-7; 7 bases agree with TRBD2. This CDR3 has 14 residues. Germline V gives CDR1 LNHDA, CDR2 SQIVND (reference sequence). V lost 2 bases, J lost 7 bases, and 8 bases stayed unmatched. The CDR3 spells CASSIKAGITEQYF. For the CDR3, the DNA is TGTGCCAGTAGTATAAAAGCGGGGATAACGGAGCAGTACTTC.

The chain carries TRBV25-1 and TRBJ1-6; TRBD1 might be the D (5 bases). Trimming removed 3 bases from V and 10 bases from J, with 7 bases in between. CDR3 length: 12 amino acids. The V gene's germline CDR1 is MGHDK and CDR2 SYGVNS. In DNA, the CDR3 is TGTGCCAGCAGTGACAGGGTGTCACCCCTCCACTTT. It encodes CASSDRVSPLHF.

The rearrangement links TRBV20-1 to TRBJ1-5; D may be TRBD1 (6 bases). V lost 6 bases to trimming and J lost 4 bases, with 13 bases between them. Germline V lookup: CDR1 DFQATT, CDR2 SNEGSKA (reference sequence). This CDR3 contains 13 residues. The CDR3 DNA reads TGCAGTGCCCCCGGAGGGGGAAATCAGCCCCAGCATTTT. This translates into CSAPGGGNQPQHF.

CDR3: CASSKRATGGFRAGKDYEQYF. Written as DNA, the CDR3 is TGTGCCAGTAGTAAGCGGGCGACAGGGGGCTTTCGCGCGGGGAAAGACTACGAGCAGTACTTC. This chain links TRBV19 with TRBJ2-7; 10 positions match TRBD1. Trimming removed 4 bases from V and 3 bases from J; junction bases left unmatched: 24. CDR1 is LNHDA and CDR2 is SQIVND in the germline V gene (reference sequence). The CDR3 is made up of 21 amino acids.

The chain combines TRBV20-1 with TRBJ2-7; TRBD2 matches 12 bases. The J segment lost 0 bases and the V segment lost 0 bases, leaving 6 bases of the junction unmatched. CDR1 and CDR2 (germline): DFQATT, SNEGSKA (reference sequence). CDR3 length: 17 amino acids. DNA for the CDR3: TGCAGTGCTAGAGACCCCTCGACTAGCGGGAGCTCCTACGAGCAGTACTTC. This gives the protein CSARDPSTSGSSYEQYF.

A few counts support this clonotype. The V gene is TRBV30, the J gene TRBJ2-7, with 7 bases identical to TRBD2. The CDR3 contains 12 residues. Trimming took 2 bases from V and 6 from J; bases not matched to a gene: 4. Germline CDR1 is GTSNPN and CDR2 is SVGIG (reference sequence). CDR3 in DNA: TGTGCCTGGAGTCCGGGGGGACGCGAGCAGTACTTC. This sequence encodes CAWSPGGREQYF.

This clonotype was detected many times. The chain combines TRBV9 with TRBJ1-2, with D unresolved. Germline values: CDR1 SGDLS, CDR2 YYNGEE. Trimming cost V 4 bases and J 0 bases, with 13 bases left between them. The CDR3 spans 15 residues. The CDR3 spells CASSPGTGSNYGYTF. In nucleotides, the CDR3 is TGTGCCAGCAGCCCTGGAACGGGTTCTAACTATGGCTACACCTTC.

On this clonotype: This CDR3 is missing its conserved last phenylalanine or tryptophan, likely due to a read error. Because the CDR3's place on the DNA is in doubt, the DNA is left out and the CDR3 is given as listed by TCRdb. CDR3 region: CASSLGGL. The genes are TRBV7-6 and TRBJ2-6; the table gives TRBD1 as D, unverified against the DNA. Termini included, the CDR3 measures 8 amino acids. The germline V gene encodes CDR1 SGHVS and CDR2 FNYEAQ.

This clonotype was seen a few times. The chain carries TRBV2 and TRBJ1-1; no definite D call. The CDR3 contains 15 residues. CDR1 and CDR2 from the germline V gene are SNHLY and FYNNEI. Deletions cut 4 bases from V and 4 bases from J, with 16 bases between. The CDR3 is CASSGVPRAGTEAFF. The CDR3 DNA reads TGTGCCAGCAGTGGGGTCCCTAGGGCGGGCACTGAAGCTTTCTTT.

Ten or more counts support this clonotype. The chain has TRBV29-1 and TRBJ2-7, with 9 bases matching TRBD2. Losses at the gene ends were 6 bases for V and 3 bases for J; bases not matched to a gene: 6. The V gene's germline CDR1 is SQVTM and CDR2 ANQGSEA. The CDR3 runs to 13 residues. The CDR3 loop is CSVLAGTNYEQYF. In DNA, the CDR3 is TGCAGCGTGCTAGCGGGAACCAACTACGAGCAGTACTTC.

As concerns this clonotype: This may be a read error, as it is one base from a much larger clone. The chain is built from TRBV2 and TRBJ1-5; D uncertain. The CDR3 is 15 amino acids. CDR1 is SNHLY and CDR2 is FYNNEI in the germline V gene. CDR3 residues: CASEPTGNSNQPRHF. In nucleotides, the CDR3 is TGTGCCAGCGAACCGACTGGGAATAGCAATCAGCCCCGGCATTTT.

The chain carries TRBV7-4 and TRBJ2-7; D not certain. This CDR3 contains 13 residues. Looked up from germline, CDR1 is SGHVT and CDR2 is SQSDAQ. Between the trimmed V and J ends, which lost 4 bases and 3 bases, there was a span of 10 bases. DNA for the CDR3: TGTGCCAGCAGCTCCGAAGATTTCTACGAGCAGTACTTC. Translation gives CASSSEDFYEQYF.

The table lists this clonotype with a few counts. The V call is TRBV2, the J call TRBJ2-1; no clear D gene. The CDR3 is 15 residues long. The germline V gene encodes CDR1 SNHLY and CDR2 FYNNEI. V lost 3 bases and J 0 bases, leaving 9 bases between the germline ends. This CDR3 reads CASSDSESSYNEQFF. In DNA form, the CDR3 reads TGTGCCAGCAGTGATAGTGAGAGCTCCTACAATGAGCAGTTCTTC.

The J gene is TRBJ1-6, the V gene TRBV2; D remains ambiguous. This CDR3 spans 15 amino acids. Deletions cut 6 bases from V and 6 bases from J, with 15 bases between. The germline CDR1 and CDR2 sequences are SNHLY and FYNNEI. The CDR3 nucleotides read TGTGCCAGCAGAGACCCGCGGACGGGTAATTCACCCCTCCACTTT. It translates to CASRDPRTGNSPLHF.

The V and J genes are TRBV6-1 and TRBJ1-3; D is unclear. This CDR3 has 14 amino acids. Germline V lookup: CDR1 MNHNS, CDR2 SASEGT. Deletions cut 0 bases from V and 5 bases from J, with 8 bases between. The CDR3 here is CASSEAYFRNTIYF. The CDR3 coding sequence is TGTGCCAGCAGTGAAGCGTATTTCCGAAACACCATATATTTT.

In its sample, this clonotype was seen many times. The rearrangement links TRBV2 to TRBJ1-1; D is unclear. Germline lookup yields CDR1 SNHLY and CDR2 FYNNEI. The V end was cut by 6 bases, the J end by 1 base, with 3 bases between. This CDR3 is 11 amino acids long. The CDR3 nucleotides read TGTGCCAGCAGCTGGAACACTGAAGCTTTCTTT. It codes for CASSWNTEAFF. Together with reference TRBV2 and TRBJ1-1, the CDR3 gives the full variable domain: EPEVTQTPSHQVTQMGQEVILRCVPISNHLYFYWYRQILGQKVEFLVSFYNNEISEKSEIFDDQFSVERPDGSNFTLKIRSTKLEDSAMYFCASSWNTEAFFGQGTRLTVV.

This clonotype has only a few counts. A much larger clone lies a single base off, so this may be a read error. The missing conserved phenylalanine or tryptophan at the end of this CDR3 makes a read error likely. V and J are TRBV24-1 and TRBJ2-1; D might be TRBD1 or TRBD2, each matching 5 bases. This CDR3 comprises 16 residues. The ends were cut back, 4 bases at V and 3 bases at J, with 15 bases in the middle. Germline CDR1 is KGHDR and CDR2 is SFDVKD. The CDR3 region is CATSETGRTNYNEQFL. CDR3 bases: TGTGCCACCAGTGAGACGGGACGGACGAACTACAATGAGCAGTTCCTC.

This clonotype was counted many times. The CDR3 DNA is TGTGCCAGCAGCCATGGGACAGAAGAAAAACTGTTTTTT. Its translation is CASSHGTEEKLFF. This sequence joins TRBV7-6 and TRBJ1-4; 7 bases match TRBD1. CDR3 length equals 13 residues. V gave up 5 bases and J gave up 8 bases; unmatched junction bases: 5. CDR1 is SGHVS and CDR2 is FNYEAQ in the germline V gene.

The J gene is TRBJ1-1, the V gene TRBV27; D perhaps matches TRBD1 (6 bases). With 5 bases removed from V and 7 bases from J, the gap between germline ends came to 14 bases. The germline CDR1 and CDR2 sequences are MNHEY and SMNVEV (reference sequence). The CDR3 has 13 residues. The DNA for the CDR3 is TGTGCCAGCAGTCCCCGCCTACAGGGTGAAGCTTTCTTT. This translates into CASSPRLQGEAFF.

The CDR3 nucleotides are TGTGCCAGCAGCAGCCCAGACAGGGACGGTGAAGCTTTCTTT. Translated: CASSSPDRDGEAFF. J is TRBJ1-1 and V is TRBV7-9, with 7 nucleotides matching TRBD1. The germline V gene encodes CDR1 SEHNR and CDR2 FQNEAQ (reference sequence). This CDR3 has 14 amino acids. V gave up 5 bases and J gave up 7 bases; unmatched junction bases: 10.

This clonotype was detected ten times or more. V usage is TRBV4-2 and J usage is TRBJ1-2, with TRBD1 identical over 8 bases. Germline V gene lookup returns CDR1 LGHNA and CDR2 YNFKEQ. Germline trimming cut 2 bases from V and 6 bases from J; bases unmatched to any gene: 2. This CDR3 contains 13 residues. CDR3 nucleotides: TGTGCCAGCAGCCAATTGGACAGGGATGGCTACACCTTC. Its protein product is CASSQLDRDGYTF.

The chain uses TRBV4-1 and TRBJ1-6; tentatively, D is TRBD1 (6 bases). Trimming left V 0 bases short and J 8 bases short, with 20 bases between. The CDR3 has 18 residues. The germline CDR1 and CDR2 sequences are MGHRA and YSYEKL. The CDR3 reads CASSQETWAGTSDSPLHF. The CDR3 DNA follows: TGCGCCAGCAGCCAAGAAACATGGGCAGGGACATCTGATTCACCCCTCCACTTT.

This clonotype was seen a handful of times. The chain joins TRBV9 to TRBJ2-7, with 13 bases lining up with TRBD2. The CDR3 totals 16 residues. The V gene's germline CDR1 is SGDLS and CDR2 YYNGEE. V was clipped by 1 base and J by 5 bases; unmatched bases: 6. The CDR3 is CASSVSSGTSGDEQYF. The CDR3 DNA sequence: TGTGCCAGCAGCGTAAGTAGTGGGACTAGCGGGGACGAGCAGTACTTC.

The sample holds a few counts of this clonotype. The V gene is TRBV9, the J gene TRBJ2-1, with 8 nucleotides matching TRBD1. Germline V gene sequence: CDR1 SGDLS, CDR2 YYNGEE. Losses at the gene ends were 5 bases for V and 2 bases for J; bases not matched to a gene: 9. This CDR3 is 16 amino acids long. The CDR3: CASSLLGTGTYNEQFF. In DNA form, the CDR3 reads TGTGCCAGCAGTCTCCTGGGGACAGGAACCTACAATGAGCAGTTCTTC.